This T cell receptor beta chain came from a study of cytomegalovirus exposure and HLA in healthy donors (dated by TCRdb to about 2017). Describing the broader study: An earlier analysis of 587 of the donors reported approximately 270 Gb of sequence data and 117 million unique TCR beta sequences from 150 million to 200 million T cells. An early release that covered about 600 HLA-typed donors contained about 300 gigabases of sequencing data and approximately 85 million unique TCR sequences. Of the approximately 400 genotyped donors, about 80% fell in the genetic ancestry cluster associated with self-reported Caucasian donors. The aim of the study was to test whether cataloging public T cell receptors could identify signatures of past pathogen exposure. The study profiled the T cell repertoires of hundreds of subjects by immunosequencing and related them to cytomegalovirus serostatus. Along with the roughly 700-subject first cohort, a separate validation cohort of over a hundred different subjects was used. High-throughput TCR immunosequencing, statistical association of individual TCRs with disease status, and machine learning were combined to predict cytomegalovirus infection status. A later analysis re-analyzed previously published TCR beta repertoires from approximately 670 donors and added high-resolution HLA genotyping to study TCR occurrence patterns. The later analysis used no new phenotypic data to find candidate immune exposures, relying instead on TCR beta sequences and their occurrence across donors. In an earlier analysis of 587 of the donors, high-throughput TCR beta sequencing was used to judge whether each TCR beta V gene segment behaved as functional or pseudogenic. Alongside the repertoire data, information on donor age, sex, ethnicity and CMV serostatus was compiled. A later genetic analysis used genome-wide SNP genotypes for 398 of the 666 donors, treating that subset as a discovery cohort. Every repertoire in the discovery cohort had been generated on one and the same sequencing platform. HLA typing covered class I and class II loci at four-digit resolution. The number of typed donors differed by locus: roughly 629-640 for A, B, C, DRB1 and DQB1; some 500 for DQA1; some 610 for DPA1; and approximately 450 for DPB1. Roughly 5 DR-DQ haplotypes were treated as single units for association and clustering because of strong linkage in the cohort. Among 300 to 500 genotyped donors of the cohort, an average of approximately 220,000 unique TCR beta nucleotide sequences was sequenced per donor, of which roughly 18% were non-productive.

What the study reported, not specific to this receptor: Only TCR beta chains were sequenced in this cohort, and the absence of alpha or paired-chain data limited detectable features. In a later analysis, HLA-associated TCR beta chains showed more clonal expansion and lower generation probabilities than non-associated chains that were equally common. Sequencing depth was assumed to be roughly uniform across donors in the presence/absence analyses, though that assumption may not hold. When HLA alleles, especially DR and DQ, strongly co-occurred, attributing TCR associations to individual alleles was difficult. While some public TCRs were present in many individuals, most TCR sequences turned up only very rarely across donors. Correlated functional status among segregating V segments might reflect linkage disequilibrium, but an unknown experimental factor could not be ruled out. In a later analysis, several top co-occurrence clusters were reported to appear linked to parvovirus B19, influenza, CMV and Epstein-Barr virus. A total of fewer than 200 TCR beta chains were listed by the study as associated with cytomegalovirus. In a later genetic analysis, a missense DCLRE1C variant was associated with V-gene and J-gene trimming of TCR beta chains, and the association was replicated in an independent cohort. In a later analysis, most CMV-associated TCR beta chains were found to appear HLA-restricted, with HLA associations seemingly driven largely by CMV exposure. Immune exposure information for the cohort was limited to CMV serostatus. In a later analysis, around 17,000 TCR beta sequences were associated with specific HLA alleles at a false discovery rate of 0.05. Compared with the approximately 710-donor mean, donors in an Asian-associated ancestry cluster had fewer N-insertions in productive TCRs, according to a later genetic analysis. A cluster of highly shared sequence variants was judged likely to be a technical artifact of the sequencing pipeline. Because HLA typing was missing for some donors at each locus, association tests included only the typed subset. The earlier analysis of about 600 of the donors excluded approximately 15 rarely observed V segments, including chromosome 9 orphons, because counts were too low. A further reported finding was that TCR beta sequences accurately predicted the HLA-A and HLA-B alleles for most subjects in the first cohort. In a later analysis, the rate of TCR association differed among HLA loci, with DRB1 alleles having the most associated TCRs and HLA-C alleles having the fewest. Because the 87-base-pair reads could not distinguish some IMGT-functional V segments, including TRBV6-2 and TRBV6-3, those segments were excluded. Three of the identified cytomegalovirus-associated TCR beta chains were confirmed in vitro to be specific for cytomegalovirus antigens. The classifier was reported to diagnose cytomegalovirus status with high specificity and sensitivity in both the original cohort and the validation cohort. The authors suggested that the approach could potentially be generalized to other disease states and immunological phenotypes. In an earlier analysis of about 540 of the donors, most TCR beta V segments were observed in productive rearrangements about 90% or about 30% of the time, broadly matching IMGT annotations.

The cohort comprised more than 550 healthy bone marrow donors. Cohort members were all nominally healthy when sampled, although unrecorded immune exposures were likely present. The donor was CMV seropositive and was included in the group of 250 to 350 seropositive cohort members. Every donor gave a peripheral blood sample, and the peripheral blood mononuclear cells from that sample were used for TCR beta sequencing. The Qiagen DNeasy Blood Extraction Kit was used to extract genomic DNA from the blood cell samples. The CDR3 starts with the cysteine, ends with the phenylalanine, and has 16 residues. The entry retains the CDR3 DNA only, 48 bases that are in frame from base 1. Germline trimming amounts to 4 bases on V and 2 bases on J, with 8 as the count of junction bases outside the gene matches. The germline V gene (reference sequence) specifies SGHNT as CDR1 and YYREEE as CDR2. On this clone: The antigen this receptor binds is unknown. No clone much larger than this one lies a single base away; base qualities are absent.

Library preparation was by the immunoSEQ multiplex PCR assay. The multiplex PCR relied on a mix of 60 forward primers for TCR Vbeta segments and 13 reverse primers for TCR Jbeta segments. Amplification of the CDR3 region of rearranged TCR beta genes was performed with a multiplex PCR assay on genomic DNA. On the Illumina HiSeq System, the amplified TCR beta libraries were sequenced as 87-base-pair reads. On the study's bioinformatics: In a later analysis, tens of millions of unique TCR beta chains were counted across the 500 to 700 repertoires, and roughly 11 million of these chains were shared by at least two donors. A nearest-neighbor algorithm error-corrected the raw reads and collapsed the reads into unique sequences, merging closely related sequences to remove PCR and sequencing errors. V, D and J gene segments were assigned by aligning CDR3 sequences to IMGT reference sequences. For a sequence to be retained, at least a six-nucleotide match to both a V gene segment and a J gene segment was required. Rearrangements were called productive when the CDR3 lacked stop codons and stayed in frame with V and J; all others were non-productive. CDR3 was defined according to IMGT convention as the region running from the second conserved V-encoded cysteine to the conserved J-encoded phenylalanine. The earlier analysis of 587 of the donors excluded any sequence lacking an unambiguous match to a single V gene segment. An earlier analysis of approximately 590 of the donors classified V segments as functional when productive rearrangements were above 56.7% and as segregating when the standard deviation between donors was above 5%. A statistical classification framework was built for diagnosing cytomegalovirus status from the catalog of TCR beta chain sequences. In a later analysis, V and J genes were assigned by comparing TCR nucleotide sequences against IMGT/GENE-DB human TR gene sequences. The TCRdist pipeline was used in a later analysis to assign CDR3 sequences and most-parsimonious VDJ recombination scenarios. In a later analysis, every TCR beta chain was defined by the combination of its CDR3 amino acid sequence and its V-gene family, and reads without a unique V-gene family were dropped. As a way to deal with suspected cross-contamination and a sequencing artifact, a later analysis dropped over 550 nucleotide sequences that were highly shared and had low generation probability. For each public chain, a later analysis derived a clonal expansion index from normalized ranks of inferred template counts within each repertoire. In a later analysis, generation probabilities were computed with a VDJ recombination model fitted to out-of-frame rearrangements, and the resulting probabilities were checked against IGoR. In a later analysis, TCR-TCR, TCR-HLA and TCR-CMV co-occurrence was scored with hypergeometric tests, and a repertoire-size bias correction was applied to TCR pairs. False discovery rates were estimated in a later analysis by permuting HLA or CMV assignments 20 times. In a later analysis, co-occurring TCRs were grouped with DBSCAN, and TCRdist sequence similarity was added when clustering was performed within HLA-allele-positive subsets. Repertoires with fewer than 30,000 or more than 120,000 public chains were left out of co-occurrence clustering, as were about 5 repertoires with anomalous nucleotide sharing. Entries here come from immuneACCESS through TCRdb and include only in-frame sequences with V and J called. Some clones fail to appear in such tables; in the studies checked, an unresolved V gene covers under half of the shortfall, and the cause of the remainder is unknown. V and J calls and clone size follow that table, whereas D and trimming were derived from the DNA. Across this sample there are approximately 120,000 clones, with about 76% seen only once. The ten largest clones add up to roughly an eighth of the sample.

This receptor was identified in a woman aged 35 to 49 in good health and CMV-seropositive. Sequenced sample: PBMCs. This receptor chain uses TRBV5-4 and TRBJ1-4; TRBD1 matches 7 bases in the middle. CDR3 protein: CASSAKTTGTNEKLFF. The sequence in DNA is TGTGCCAGCAGCGCGAAAACGACAGGGACTAATGAAAAACTGTTTTTT.